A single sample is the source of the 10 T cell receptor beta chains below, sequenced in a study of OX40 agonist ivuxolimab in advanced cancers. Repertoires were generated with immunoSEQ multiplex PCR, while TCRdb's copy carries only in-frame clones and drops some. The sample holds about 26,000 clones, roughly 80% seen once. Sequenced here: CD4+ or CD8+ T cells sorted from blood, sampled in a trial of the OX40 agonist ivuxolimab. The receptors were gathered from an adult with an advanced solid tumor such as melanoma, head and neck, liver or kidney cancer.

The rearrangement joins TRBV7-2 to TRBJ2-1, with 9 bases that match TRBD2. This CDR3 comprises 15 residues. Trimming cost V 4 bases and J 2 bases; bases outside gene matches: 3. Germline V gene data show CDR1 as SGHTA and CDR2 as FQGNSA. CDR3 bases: TGTGCCAGCAGCTCTGCGGGGGGGCCCTACAATGAGCAGTTCTTC. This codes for CASSSAGGPYNEQFF. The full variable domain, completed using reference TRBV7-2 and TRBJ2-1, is GAGVSQSPSNKVTEKGKDVELRCDPISGHTALYWYRQSLGQGLEFLIYFQGNSAPDKSGLPSDRFSAERTGGSVSTLTIQRTQQEDSAVYLCASSSAGGPYNEQFFGPGTRLTVL.

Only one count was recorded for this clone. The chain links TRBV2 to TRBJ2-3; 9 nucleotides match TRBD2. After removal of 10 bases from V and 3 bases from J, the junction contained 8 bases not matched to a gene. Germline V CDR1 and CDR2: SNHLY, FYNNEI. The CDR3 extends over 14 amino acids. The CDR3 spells CATGAGGGTDTQYF. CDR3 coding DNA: TGTGCCACAGGAGCGGGGGGTGGGACAGATACGCAGTATTTT.

CDR3 protein: CASSLWPTGRETQYF. In DNA form, the CDR3 reads TGTGCCAGCAGCTTATGGCCAACAGGGAGGGAGACCCAGTACTTC. The V gene is TRBV11-2, the J gene TRBJ2-5, with D possibly called TRBD1 or TRBD2 (6 bases each). V was clipped by 2 bases and J by 5 bases, with 15 bases between them. This CDR3 comprises 15 residues. Germline-derived CDR1 and CDR2 are SGHAT and FQNNGV.

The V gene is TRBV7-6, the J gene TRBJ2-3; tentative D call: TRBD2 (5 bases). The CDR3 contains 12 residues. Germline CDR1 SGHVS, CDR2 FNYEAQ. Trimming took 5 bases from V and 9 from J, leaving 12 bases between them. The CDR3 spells CASSPFSGTQYF. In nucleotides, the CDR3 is TGTGCCAGCAGCCCCTTCTCGGGGACGCAGTATTTT.

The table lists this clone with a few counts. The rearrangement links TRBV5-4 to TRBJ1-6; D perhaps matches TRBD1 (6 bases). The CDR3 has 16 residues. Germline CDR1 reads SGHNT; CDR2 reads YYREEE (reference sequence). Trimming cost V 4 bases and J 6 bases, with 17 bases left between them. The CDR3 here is CASSIIGGFGNSPLHF. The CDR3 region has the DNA TGTGCCAGCAGCATTATAGGGGGGTTCGGTAATTCACCCCTCCACTTT.

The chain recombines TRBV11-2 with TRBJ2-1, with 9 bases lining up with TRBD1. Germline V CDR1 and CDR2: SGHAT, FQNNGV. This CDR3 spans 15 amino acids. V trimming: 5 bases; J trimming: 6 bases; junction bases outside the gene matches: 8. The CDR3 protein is CASSAGQGLVNEQFF. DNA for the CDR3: TGTGCCAGCAGCGCGGGACAGGGTCTGGTCAATGAGCAGTTCTTC.

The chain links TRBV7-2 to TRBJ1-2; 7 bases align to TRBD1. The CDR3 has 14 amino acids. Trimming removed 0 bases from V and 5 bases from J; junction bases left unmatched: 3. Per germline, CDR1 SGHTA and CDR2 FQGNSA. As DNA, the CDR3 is TGTGCCAGCAGCTTAGCAGGGGGCGAATATGGCTACACCTTC. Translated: CASSLAGGEYGYTF.

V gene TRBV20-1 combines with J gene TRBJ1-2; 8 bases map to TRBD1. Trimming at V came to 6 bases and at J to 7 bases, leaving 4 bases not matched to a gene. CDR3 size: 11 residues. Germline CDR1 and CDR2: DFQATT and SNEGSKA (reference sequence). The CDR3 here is CSAATGVGYTF. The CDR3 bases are TGCAGTGCCGCGACAGGGGTTGGCTACACCTTC.

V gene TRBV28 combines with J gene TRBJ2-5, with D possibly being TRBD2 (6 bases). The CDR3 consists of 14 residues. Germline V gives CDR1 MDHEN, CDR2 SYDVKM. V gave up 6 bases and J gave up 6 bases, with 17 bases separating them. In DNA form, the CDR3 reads TGTGCCAGCAGGAACACATGGGGAGGAAAGACCCAGTACTTC. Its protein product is CASRNTWGGKTQYF.

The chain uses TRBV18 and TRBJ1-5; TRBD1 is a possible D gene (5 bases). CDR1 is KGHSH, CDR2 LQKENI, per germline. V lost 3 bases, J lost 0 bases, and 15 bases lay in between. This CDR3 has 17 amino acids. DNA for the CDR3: TGTGCCAGCTCACCCTCCGCCAGGGCATATAGCAATCAGCCCCAGCATTTT. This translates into CASSPSARAYSNQPQHF. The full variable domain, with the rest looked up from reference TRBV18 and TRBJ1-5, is NAGVMQNPRHLVRRRGQEARLRCSPMKGHSHVYWYRQLPEEGLKFMVYLQKENIIDESGMPKERFSAEFPKEGPSILRIQQVVRGDSAAYFCASSPSARAYSNQPQHFGDGTRLSIL.